The T cell receptor (beta chain) under discussion was sequenced for a study of patients and donors after allogeneic stem cell transplantation. In TCRdb, the RT-PCR reads were re-called with MiXCR into one record per CDR3 protein. The table lists roughly 230,000 distinct CDR3 sequences, 13% to 15% of them singletons. Germline V CDR1 and CDR2: MNHEY, SMNVEV (reference sequence). The ends were cut back, 6 bases at V and 2 bases at J, with 12 bases in the middle. This CDR3 spans 14 amino acids. Specimen: blood, either unsorted or a sorted T cell fraction (not recorded which). This chain links TRBV27 with TRBJ2-3; perhaps TRBD1 as D (6 bases). The origin of this receptor is a human donor who was either an allogeneic HSCT recipient or a stem cell or donor lymphocyte infusion donor (not recorded which). It is not recorded whose cells these are; they may come from a transplant donor. For the CDR3, the DNA is TGTGCCAGCAGCCAGGGGCGCCACACAGATACGCAGTATTTT. Its translation: CASSQGRHTDTQYF.